These T cell receptor beta chains were read from a single sample in a study of OX40 agonist ivuxolimab in advanced cancers. The repertoire was sequenced with immunoSEQ multiplex PCR; TCRdb's copy has only in-frame clones and lacks some. The sample yields 45,000 or so clones, almost 90% seen once. The sample consisted of CD4+ or CD8+ T cells sorted from blood, taken in a trial of the OX40 agonist ivuxolimab. These receptors were collected from an adult with an advanced solid tumor such as melanoma, head and neck, liver or kidney cancer. The conserved cysteine and the conserved F or W are not part of the CDR3 here.

TRBV5-5	TRBJ2-7	ASSLDRGLVLQY
TRBV5-1	TRBJ2-5	ASSLYGGEQETQY
TRBV28	TRBJ2-7	ASSSPGLAGGYEQY
TRBV10-2	TRBJ1-2	ASSPTTGTANYGYT
TRBV6-1	TRBJ1-5	ASSVTGTEDQPQH
TRBV6-5	TRBJ2-4	ASSPRYGQNIQY
TRBV10-3	TRBJ1-1	AITGAGRGNTEAF
TRBV18	TRBJ2-7	ASSLGLAGGGEQY
TRBV6-6	TRBJ1-4	ATKSGTGFHEKLF
TRBV6-5	TRBJ1-1	ASSPVSRNTEAF
TRBV11-3	TRBJ2-7	ASSLSGYEQY
TRBV6-6	TRBJ1-2	ASSYTGRGYT
TRBV5-1	TRBJ1-3	ASSLVGDPSGNTIY
TRBV7-9	TRBJ2-2	ASSLVFRGELF
TRBV19	TRBJ2-1	ATPTSGSVANEQF
TRBV7-6	TRBJ2-6	ASSLEAGSGANVLT
TRBV28	TRBJ2-4	ASSFLTRKNIQY
TRBV29-1	TRBJ1-1	SVRVGQGSTEAF
TRBV2	TRBJ1-2	ATVPEGSTGHGYT
TRBV27	TRBJ1-6	ASSLFGGGNSPLH
TRBV7-9	TRBJ2-1	ASRFSGTGEYNEQF
TRBV27	TRBJ2-2	ASSWDRRGGELF
TRBV15	TRBJ2-2	ATSRDVQTVLYTGELF
TRBV27	TRBJ2-1	ASNIQGADEQF